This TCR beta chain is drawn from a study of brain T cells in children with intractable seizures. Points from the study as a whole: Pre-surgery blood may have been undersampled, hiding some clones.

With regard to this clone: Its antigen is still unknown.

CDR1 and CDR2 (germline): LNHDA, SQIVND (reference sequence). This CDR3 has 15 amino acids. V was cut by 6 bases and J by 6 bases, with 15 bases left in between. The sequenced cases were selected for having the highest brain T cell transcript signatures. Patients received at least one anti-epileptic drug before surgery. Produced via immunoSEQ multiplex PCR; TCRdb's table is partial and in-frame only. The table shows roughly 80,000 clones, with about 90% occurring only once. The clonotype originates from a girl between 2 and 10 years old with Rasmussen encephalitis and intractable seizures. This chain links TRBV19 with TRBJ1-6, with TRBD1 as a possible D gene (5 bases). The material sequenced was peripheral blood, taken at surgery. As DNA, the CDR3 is TGTGCCAGTAGCCCCCCCGGGACGGTTAATTCACCCCTCCACTTT. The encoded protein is CASSPPGTVNSPLHF.